What follows are 2 T cell receptor beta chains derived from one specimen sequenced in a study of molecular identifiers for immune sequencing clone quantification. TCRdb fed the PCR reads into MiXCR, producing one record per CDR3 protein. The table shows about 630,000 distinct CDR3 sequences, with roughly 25% occurring only once. The sequenced sample consisted of naive CD8+ T cells from blood, with Jurkat cell RNA spiked in. Subset specified: FACS-sorted CD8+CD4-CCR7+CD45RA+ naive T cells. The receptor source for this set is a human donor in good health. Some libraries in this study had Jurkat cell RNA spiked in.

This clonotype was seen a few times. The genes are TRBV29-1 and TRBJ2-2, with D unresolved. V gave up 4 bases and J gave up 2 bases, with 5 bases separating them. The length of the CDR3 is 12 residues. The germline gives CDR1 SQVTM, CDR2 ANQGSEA. The CDR3 region is CSVVANTGELFF. CDR3 nucleotides: TGCAGCGTTGTGGCAAACACCGGGGAGCTGTTTTTT.

Concerning this clonotype itself: An end of the junction does not agree with germline; a read error may underlie this. DNA of the CDR3: TGTGCCAGCTGCCAACCTAGGTCCCGTTCGGGGGGCTTTGTCAATGAGCAGTTCTTC. This codes for CASCQPRSRSGGFVNEQFF. The chain combines TRBV14 with TRBJ2-1, with D possibly TRBD2 on 7 matching bases. The CDR3 totals 19 residues. CDR1 and CDR2 from the germline V gene are SGHDN and FVKESK.